The 14 T cell receptor beta chains below come from one sample, sequenced in a study of regulatory T cells in long-lasting Graves disease. iRepertoire HTBI primers and Arm-PCR of CDR3 regions built TCR beta libraries. In TCRdb, the multiplex PCR reads were re-called with MiXCR into one record per CDR3 protein. The data show about 530,000 distinct CDR3 sequences, with around 15% seen just once and around 25% held by the top ten. Time point in this sample: newly diagnosed GD, antithyroid drugs for less than 3 months. RNA from PBMCs was the source of the TCR library. These data also featured in a second study, about T cells in Graves' hyperthyroidism and ophthalmopathy.

This material consisted of peripheral blood mononuclear cells (PBMCs), taken at new diagnosis, from a patient treated with antithyroid drugs. Receptor source: a woman aged 35-60 years with Graves disease.

This clonotype was observed many times. The rearrangement joins TRBV6-1 to TRBJ1-1; D uncertain. This CDR3 has 12 amino acids. Germline-derived CDR1 and CDR2 are MNHNS and SASEGT. The V and J ends lost 11 bases and 3 bases respectively, with 13 bases between them. This chain's CDR3 is CAVRRQDTEAFF. Here the CDR3 DNA reads TGTGCCGTACGGCGGCAGGACACTGAAGCTTTCTTT.

This clonotype came up many times. The genes are TRBV12-3 or TRBV12-4 and TRBJ2-1, with a weak D call TRBD2 (5 bases). V lost 6 bases and J lost 6, with 18 bases in between. The CDR3 contains 15 residues. CDR3 sequence: CASSPGSAIINEQFF. In nucleotides, the CDR3 is TGTGCCAGCAGCCCGGGTAGCGCCATAATCAATGAGCAGTTCTTC.

The count of this clonotype is one. The V gene is TRBV7-8, the J gene TRBJ1-1; no clear D. The CDR3 is 14 residues long. V lost 3 bases to trimming and J lost 3 bases, with 11 bases between them. Germline assignment: CDR1 SGHVS and CDR2 FQNEAQ. The DNA of the CDR3 is TGTGCCAGCAGCTTCAGGCTTAGTGACACTGAAGCTTTCTTT. Translating it yields CASSFRLSDTEAFF.

This clonotype has at least ten counts. V and J are TRBV20-1 and TRBJ1-1; D not certain. Germline assignment: CDR1 DFQATT and CDR2 SNEGSKA (reference sequence). The CDR3 runs 12 residues. V was clipped by 6 bases and J by 3 bases, with 11 bases between them. The CDR3 loop reads CSAKGSDTEAFF. CDR3 coding DNA: TGCAGTGCGAAAGGGTCGGACACTGAAGCTTTCTTT.

The chain links TRBV27 to TRBJ2-1, with TRBD2 identical over 8 bases. This CDR3 is built from 15 residues. Germline CDR1 and CDR2: MNHEY and SMNVEV (reference sequence). V shed 5 bases, J shed 9 bases, and the junction held 12 bases outside the gene matches. The CDR3 sequence: CASSLPVGGVGEQFF. CDR3 nucleotide sequence: TGTGCCAGCAGTCTACCGGTCGGGGGGGTCGGTGAGCAGTTCTTC.

The rearrangement uses TRBV10-3 and TRBJ1-3; no definite D call. There are 14 residues in the CDR3. Germline V gene lookup returns CDR1 ENHRY and CDR2 SYGVKD. V shed 4 bases and J shed 6 bases, with 13 bases lying between them. CDR3 sequence reads: CAISGWPEANTIYF. CDR3 DNA sequence: TGTGCCATCAGTGGTTGGCCCGAAGCAAACACCATATATTTT.

This clonotype was observed at least ten times. The V call is TRBV20-1, the J call TRBJ1-1; 9 positions agree with TRBD1. This CDR3 comprises 13 residues. The V gene end was trimmed by 3 bases and the J gene end by 4 bases; junction bases not matched to a gene: 3. The germline V gene has CDR1 DFQATT and CDR2 SNEGSKA (reference sequence). The CDR3 sequence: CSASRTGVTEAFF. In DNA form, the CDR3 reads TGCAGTGCTAGTAGGACAGGGGTCACTGAAGCTTTCTTT.

This clonotype was seen many times. The chain uses TRBV6-1 and TRBJ1-2; D gene uncertain. This CDR3 contains 12 residues. Germline V gene sequence: CDR1 MNHNS, CDR2 SASEGT. V was clipped by 6 bases and J by 4 bases, with 9 bases between them. The CDR3 region is CASSMAGYGYTF. CDR3 DNA: TGTGCCAGCAGCATGGCGGGCTATGGCTACACCTTC.

V usage is TRBV10-2 and J usage is TRBJ2-7, with TRBD1 as a possible D gene (5 bases). Germline lookup yields CDR1 WSHSY and CDR2 SAAADI. The CDR3 contains 14 residues. Trimming shortened V by 1 base and J by 3 bases, and 10 bases separated the two germline ends. CDR3 protein: CASSELTVSYEQYF. The DNA of the CDR3 is TGCGCCAGCAGTGAGTTGACAGTCAGCTACGAGCAGTACTTC.

This clonotype was detected many times. The chain uses TRBV18 and TRBJ1-5, with D maybe TRBD1 (5 bases). The CDR3 runs to 13 residues. V lost 3 bases, J lost 4 bases, and 7 bases lay in between. Germline V gene sequence: CDR1 KGHSH, CDR2 LQKENI. The CDR3 DNA is TGTGCCAGCTCACCCGACAGAAATCAGCCCCAGCATTTT. Translating gives CASSPDRNQPQHF.

This clonotype was picked up a small number of times. The chain couples TRBV19 to TRBJ1-4; D gene unclear. The CDR3 is made up of 14 amino acids. Germline V gene data show CDR1 as LNHDA and CDR2 as SQIVND (reference sequence). The V end lost 5 bases, the J end lost 5 bases, and 12 bases lay between the germline ends. The CDR3: CASSLDGLNEKLFF. CDR3 nucleotides: TGTGCCAGTAGTTTGGACGGACTCAATGAAAAACTGTTTTTT.

As regards this clonotype: An end of the junction differs from the germline gene, which may be a read error. The rearrangement joins TRBV12-3 or TRBV12-4 to TRBJ2-2; 14 positions match TRBD2. This CDR3 region has 15 residues. CDR3 region: CASAGTSGGTGELFF. The DNA for the CDR3 is TGCGCCAGCGCCGGGACTAGCGGGGGCACCGGGGAGCTGTTTTTT.

This clonotype was seen only a few times. This rearrangement joins TRBV12-3 or TRBV12-4 to TRBJ2-7; 10 nucleotides agree with TRBD2. This CDR3 region has 12 residues. Trimming removed 6 bases from V and 6 bases from J; junction bases left unmatched: 2. The CDR3 is CASRGLASEQYF. The CDR3 DNA sequence: TGTGCCAGCAGGGGACTAGCGAGCGAGCAGTACTTC.

V gene TRBV24-1 combines with J gene TRBJ2-1, with 7 bases fitting TRBD1. The CDR3 covers 14 residues. The V and J ends lost 5 bases and 5 bases, in that order; junction bases with no gene match: 5. From germline, CDR1 is KGHDR and CDR2 SFDVKD. The CDR3, as DNA: TGTGCCACCAGTGTTCCGGGACAGCACAATGAGCAGTTCTTC. Its protein product is CATSVPGQHNEQFF.